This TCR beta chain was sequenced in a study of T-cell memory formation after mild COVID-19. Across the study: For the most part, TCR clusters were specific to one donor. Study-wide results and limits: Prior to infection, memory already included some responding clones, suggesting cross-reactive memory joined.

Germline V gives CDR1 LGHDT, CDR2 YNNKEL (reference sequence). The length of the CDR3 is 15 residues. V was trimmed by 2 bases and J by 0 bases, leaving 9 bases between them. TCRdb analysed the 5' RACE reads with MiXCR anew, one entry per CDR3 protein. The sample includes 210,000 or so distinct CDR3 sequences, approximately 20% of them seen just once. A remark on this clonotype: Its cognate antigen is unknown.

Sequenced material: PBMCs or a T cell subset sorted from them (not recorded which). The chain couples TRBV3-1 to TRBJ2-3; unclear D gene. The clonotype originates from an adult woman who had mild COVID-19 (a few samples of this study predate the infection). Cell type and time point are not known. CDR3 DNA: TGTGCCAGCAGCCAATTGTACCTAAGCACAGATACGCAGTATTTT. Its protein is CASSQLYLSTDTQYF.